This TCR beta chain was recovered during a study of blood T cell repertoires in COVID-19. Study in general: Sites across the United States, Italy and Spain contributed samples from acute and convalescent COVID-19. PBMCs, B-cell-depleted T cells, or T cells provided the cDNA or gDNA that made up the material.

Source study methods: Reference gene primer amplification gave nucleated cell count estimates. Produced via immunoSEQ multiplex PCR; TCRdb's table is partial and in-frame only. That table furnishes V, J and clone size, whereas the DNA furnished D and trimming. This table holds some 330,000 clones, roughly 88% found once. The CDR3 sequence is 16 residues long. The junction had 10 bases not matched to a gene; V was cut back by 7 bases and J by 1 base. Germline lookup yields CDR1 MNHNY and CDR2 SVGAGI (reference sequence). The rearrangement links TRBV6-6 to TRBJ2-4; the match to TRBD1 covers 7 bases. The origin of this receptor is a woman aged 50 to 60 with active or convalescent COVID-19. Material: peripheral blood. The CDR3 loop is CASTNLRDSAKNIQYF. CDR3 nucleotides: TGTGCCAGCACCAACCTCCGGGACAGCGCCAAAAACATTCAGTACTTC.